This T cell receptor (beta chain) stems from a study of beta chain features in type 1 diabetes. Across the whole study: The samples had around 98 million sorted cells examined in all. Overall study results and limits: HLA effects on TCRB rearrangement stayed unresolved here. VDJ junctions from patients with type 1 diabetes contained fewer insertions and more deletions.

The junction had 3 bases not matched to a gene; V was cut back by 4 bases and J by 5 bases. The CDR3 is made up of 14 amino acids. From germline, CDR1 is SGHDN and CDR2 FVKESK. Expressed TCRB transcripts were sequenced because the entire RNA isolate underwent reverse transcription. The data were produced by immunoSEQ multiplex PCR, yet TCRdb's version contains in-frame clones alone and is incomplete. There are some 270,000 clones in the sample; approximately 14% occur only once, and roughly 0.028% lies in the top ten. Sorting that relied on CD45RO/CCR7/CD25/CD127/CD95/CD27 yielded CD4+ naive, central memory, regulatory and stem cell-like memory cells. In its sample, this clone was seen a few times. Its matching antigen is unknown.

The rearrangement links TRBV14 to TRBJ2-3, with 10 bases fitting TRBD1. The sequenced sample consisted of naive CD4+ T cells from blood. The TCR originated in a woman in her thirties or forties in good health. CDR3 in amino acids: CASSRRTGGDTQYF. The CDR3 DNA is TGTGCCAGCAGCCGACGGACAGGGGGAGATACGCAGTATTTT.